Included here is one T cell receptor (beta chain) sequence, with context. What it binds is not known. The CDR3 covers 14 residues. CDR1 MNHEY and CDR2 SVGAGI come from the germline V gene. V was trimmed by 2 bases and J by 3 bases, leaving 11 bases between them. These data belong to a study of cytomegalovirus exposure and HLA in healthy donors. General study findings and limits: Reports described diagnosis of cytomegalovirus status by the classifier as highly specific and sensitive. The study flagged some 170 TCR beta chains as cytomegalovirus-associated. It was assumed in the presence/absence analyses that sequencing depth was roughly uniform across donors. V- and J-gene trimming in TCR beta was tied to a missense DCLRE1C variant by an analysis performed later.

PCR amplification relied on 60 Vbeta primers (plus 13 Jbeta primers). Clones were read by immunoSEQ multiplex PCR, and TCRdb kept only the in-frame ones, dropping some. The data hold about 210,000 clones, with around 76% observed a single time. The chain carries TRBV6-5 and TRBJ2-7; D is possibly TRBD2 (5 bases). The sequence was obtained from a middle-aged man in good health and CMV-seropositive. Sequencing used PBMCs. CDR3 sequence: CASSYGRDGYEQYF. CDR3 DNA: TGTGCCAGCAGTTACGGCCGGGATGGCTACGAGCAGTACTTC.